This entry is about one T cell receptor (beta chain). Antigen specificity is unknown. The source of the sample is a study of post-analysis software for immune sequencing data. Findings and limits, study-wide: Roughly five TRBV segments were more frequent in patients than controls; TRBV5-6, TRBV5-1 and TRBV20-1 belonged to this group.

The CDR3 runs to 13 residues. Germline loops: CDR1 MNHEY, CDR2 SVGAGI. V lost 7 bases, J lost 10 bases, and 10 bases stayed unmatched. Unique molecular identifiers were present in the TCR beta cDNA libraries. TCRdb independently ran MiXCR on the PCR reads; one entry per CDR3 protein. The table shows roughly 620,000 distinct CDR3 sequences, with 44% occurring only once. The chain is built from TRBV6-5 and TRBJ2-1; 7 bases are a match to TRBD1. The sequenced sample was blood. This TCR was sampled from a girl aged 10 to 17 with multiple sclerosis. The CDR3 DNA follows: TGTGCCAGCACTTCCCCAGGGGGTTCCGAGCAGTTCTTC. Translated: CASTSPGGSEQFF.